These T cell receptor beta chains were read from a single sample in a study of T cells after posttransplantation cyclophosphamide. TCRdb's copy holds only in-frame clones and misses some; the assay was immunoSEQ multiplex PCR. The sample was found to contain roughly 49,000 clones, and every one recurs. Sequencing was done on a sample of PBMCs. The origin of the receptors is a man between 40 and 49 years old in good health, CMV-negative, and a related stem cell transplant donor. CDR3s include the opening cysteine and the closing phenylalanine or tryptophan.

>TRBJ2-3|TRBV27
CASSFGTGNTDTQYF
>TRBJ2-5|TRBV5-1
CASSLDSTQETQYF
>TRBJ2-7|TRBV5-5
CASSQDRGGYEQYF
>TRBJ2-5|TRBV29-1
CSVDWLGGETQYF
>TRBJ1-5|TRBV2
CASSEKNREDQPQHF
>TRBJ2-3|TRBV7-9
CASRALGTDTQYF
>TRBJ2-3|TRBV30
CAWTPLAGEIDTQYF
>TRBJ2-3|TRBV5-1
CASSFRPGGVDTQYF
>TRBJ2-7|TRBV5-1
CASSSGQGDYEQYF
>TRBJ2-1|TRBV29-1
CSVERLAPYNEQFF
>TRBJ2-4|TRBV9
CASSVGTENIQYF
>TRBJ2-7|TRBV4-3
CASSQILAGSYEQYF
>TRBJ2-7|TRBV28
CASSPYRGILYEQYF
>TRBJ1-3|TRBV19
CASSRGSSGNTIYF
>TRBJ2-7|TRBV27
CASSFVLAGGPGEQYF
>TRBJ2-1|TRBV6-5
CASSYSGREGKEFF
>TRBJ1-5|TRBV28
CASSTPGLINQPQHF
>TRBJ1-6|TRBV27
CASSPQTARNSPLHF
>TRBJ2-5|TRBV5-1
CASSLPGQGREQYF
>TRBJ2-1|TRBV19
CASRVLGTGVYNEQFF
>TRBJ2-7|TRBV6-1
CATSMGQEIGEQYF
>TRBJ1-1|TRBV5-8
CASSFGLGQEGAEAFF
>TRBJ2-7|TRBV19
CASTPRLAGLSYEQYF
>TRBJ1-2|TRBV4-2
CASSQSTGDNYGYTF
>TRBJ2-1|TRBV5-4
CASSLRTSGSHSNEQFF
>TRBJ2-1|TRBV6-1
CASSEGEEGADEQFF